What follows are 13 T cell receptor beta chains derived from one specimen sequenced in a study of blood T cell repertoires in COVID-19. TCRdb keeps only in-frame clones here, not all; method: immunoSEQ multiplex PCR. The sample consists of some 42,000 clones, approximately 88% of them appearing once. Sequences were obtained from peripheral blood. Source of these receptors: a human donor in a cohort sampled during active COVID-19.

The gene calls are TRBV27 and TRBJ2-6; 7 bases are a match to TRBD1. V shed 4 bases, J shed 0 bases, and the junction held 3 bases outside the gene matches. This CDR3 spans 16 amino acids. The germline V gene encodes CDR1 MNHEY and CDR2 SMNVEV (reference sequence). The CDR3 coding sequence is TGTGCCAGCAGTTCGACAGGGAACTCTGGGGCCAACGTCCTGACTTTC. Its translation: CASSSTGNSGANVLTF.

Only one count was recorded for this clone. This sequence joins TRBV12-3 or TRBV12-4 and TRBJ1-2; 7 nucleotides match TRBD1. CDR3 length equals 13 residues. V dropped 6 bases and J dropped 5; count of bases not matched to a gene: 6. The CDR3, as DNA: TGTGCCAGCAGACAGACAGGGACGTATGGCTACACCTTC. This codes for CASRQTGTYGYTF.

The chain employs TRBV19 and TRBJ2-7; D is possibly TRBD1 (5 bases). The germline gives CDR1 LNHDA, CDR2 SQIVND (reference sequence). The CDR3 is made up of 14 amino acids. Deletions cut 2 bases from V and 3 bases from J, with 11 bases between. The chain's CDR3 is CASSISQGLYEQYF. Here the CDR3 DNA reads TGTGCCAGTAGTATAAGTCAGGGCCTCTACGAGCAGTACTTC.

V usage is TRBV28 and J usage is TRBJ2-6; TRBD1 matches 7 bases. Germline CDR1 is MDHEN and CDR2 is SYDVKM. J was trimmed by 0 bases and V by 6 bases; bases with no gene match: 11. This CDR3 is built from 18 residues. This CDR3 is CASSQNGEGASGANVLTF. In nucleotides, the CDR3 is TGTGCCAGCAGCCAAAATGGTGAGGGGGCCTCTGGGGCCAACGTCCTGACTTTC.

The chain carries TRBV7-8 and TRBJ1-5, with D perhaps TRBD1 (5 bases). V was shortened by 7 bases and J by 0 bases, with 16 bases between the two germline ends. Germline V gene data show CDR1 as SGHVS and CDR2 as FQNEAQ. This CDR3 contains 16 residues. CDR3 coding DNA: TGTGCCAGCACGAGCTCGGGGGGGACTAGCAATCAGCCCCAGCATTTT. This gives the protein CASTSSGGTSNQPQHF.

The chain carries TRBV3-1 (or the pseudogene TRBV3-2) and TRBJ1-2; D gene ambiguous. The CDR3 has 13 residues. Looked up from germline, CDR1 is LGHDT and CDR2 is YNNKEL (reference sequence). Trimming shortened V by 5 bases and J by 6 bases, and 13 bases separated the two germline ends. CDR3: CASSTWSENGYTF. The CDR3 DNA reads TGTGCCAGCAGCACTTGGTCGGAGAATGGCTACACCTTC.

The chain combines TRBV9 with TRBJ1-2; 9 bases map to TRBD1. The V gene end was trimmed by 1 base and the J gene end by 4 bases; junction bases not matched to a gene: 5. CDR1 is SGDLS, CDR2 YYNGEE, per germline. The CDR3 is 15 residues long. The CDR3 nucleotides are TGTGCCAGCAGCGTATGGGACAGGGTTGGCTATGGCTACACCTTC. Encoded protein: CASSVWDRVGYGYTF.

This chain links TRBV2 with TRBJ1-6; TRBD1 matches 9 bases. J gave up 2 bases and V 6 bases, and 2 bases lay outside the gene matches. Looked up from germline, CDR1 is SNHLY and CDR2 is FYNNEI. CDR3 length: 15 amino acids. The CDR3 region is CASRQGATYNSPLHF. CDR3 coding DNA: TGTGCCAGCAGACAGGGGGCGACCTATAATTCACCCCTCCACTTT.

This clone has a single count. The V and J genes are TRBV4-1 and TRBJ1-5, with unresolved D. CDR3 length: 17 amino acids. Germline values: CDR1 MGHRA, CDR2 YSYEKL. V was cut by 2 bases and J by 2 bases, with 16 bases left in between. The CDR3 sequence: CASSQRYREYGNQPQHF. The CDR3 DNA reads TGCGCCAGCAGCCAAAGATACCGGGAATACGGCAATCAGCCCCAGCATTTT.

The V gene is TRBV19, the J gene TRBJ1-4, with D maybe TRBD1 (5 bases). Germline V gives CDR1 LNHDA, CDR2 SQIVND (reference sequence). The V end was cut by 5 bases, the J end by 6 bases, with 13 bases between. CDR3 size: 14 residues. The CDR3: CASSRQGGDEKLFF. DNA for the CDR3: TGTGCCAGTAGTCGGCAGGGAGGCGATGAAAAACTGTTTTTT.

Only a few counts were recorded for this clone. CDR3 protein: CASSLEVVRLNSPLHF. For the CDR3, the DNA is TGTGCCAGCAGCTTAGAGGTGGTCAGACTGAATTCACCCCTCCACTTT. The chain carries TRBV7-2 and TRBJ1-6; D gene unclear. The V end lost 1 base, the J end lost 7 bases, and 14 bases lay between the germline ends. The CDR3 runs 16 residues. CDR1 SGHTA and CDR2 FQGNSA come from the germline V gene. Combining the CDR3 with reference TRBV7-2 and TRBJ1-6 gives the whole variable domain GAGVSQSPSNKVTEKGKDVELRCDPISGHTALYWYRQSLGQGLEFLIYFQGNSAPDKSGLPSDRFSAERTGGSVSTLTIQRTQQEDSAVYLCASSLEVVRLNSPLHFGNGTRLTVT.

The chain employs TRBV9 and TRBJ2-7; D uncertain. The CDR3 loop spans 13 amino acids. Germline CDR1 reads SGDLS; CDR2 reads YYNGEE. V was trimmed by 0 bases and J by 6 bases, leaving 10 bases between them. As DNA, the CDR3 is TGTGCCAGCAGCGTAGACAGTCTTCGCGAGCAGTACTTC. This translates into CASSVDSLREQYF.

This clone was found once. Here the CDR3 reads CASSSWGGEGSREQYF. In DNA form, the CDR3 reads TGTGCCAGCAGCTCGTGGGGGGGCGAGGGGTCTAGAGAGCAGTACTTC. The chain has TRBV7-6 and TRBJ2-7; D is possibly TRBD2 (7 bases). V was trimmed by 4 bases and J by 7 bases, leaving 23 bases between them. Germline CDR1 is SGHVS and CDR2 is FNYEAQ. The CDR3 contains 16 residues.